This is a list of T cell receptor beta chains from one sample in a study of blood T cell repertoires in COVID-19. Clones were read by immunoSEQ multiplex PCR, and TCRdb kept only the in-frame ones, dropping some. The profile shows some 390,000 clones, around 90% of them singletons. Sequencing input: peripheral blood. These receptors all come from a human donor in a cohort sampled during active COVID-19. Each CDR3 is given with its conserved first and last residue. Fields, in order: clone size, D gene, V gene, J gene, CDR3 protein, CDR3 DNA. D genes are given only for firm matches. Not every row has a clone size; where given, it reads once, few, many or a size class.

NA	NA	TRBV28	TRBJ2-7	CASSFLSGPLREQYF	TGTGCCAGCAGTTTCCTTAGCGGCCCCTTGAGGGAGCAGTACTTC
NA	NA	TRBV29-1	TRBJ1-1	CSVATGRMNTEAFF	TGCAGCGTGGCCACCGGGAGAATGAACACTGAAGCTTTCTTT
NA	TRBD1	TRBV7-9	TRBJ2-5	CASSPQGALETQYF	TGTGCCAGCAGCCCCCAGGGGGCCTTGGAGACCCAGTACTTC
once	TRBD1	TRBV9	TRBJ1-2	CASSVGQGYGYTF	TGTGCCAGCAGCGTGGGACAGGGTTATGGCTACACCTTC
NA	TRBD1	TRBV30	TRBJ2-7	CAWRSKGQGEIGEQYF	TGTGCCTGGAGGTCAAAGGGACAGGGAGAAATTGGCGAGCAGTACTTC
NA	NA	TRBV30	TRBJ1-2	CAWSEGDYGYTF	TGTGCCTGGAGTGAGGGGGACTATGGCTACACCTTC
NA	TRBD1	TRBV11-2	TRBJ2-1	CASSLGQGIRQFF	TGTGCCAGCAGCCTCGGACAGGGAATACGTCAGTTCTTC
NA	TRBD2	TRBV30	TRBJ2-7	CAWTSGVDYEQYF	TGTGCCTGGACTAGCGGAGTTGACTACGAGCAGTACTTC
once	NA	TRBV2	TRBJ2-7	CASSGGLSYEQYF	TGTGCCAGCAGTGGGGGACTCTCCTACGAGCAGTACTTC
NA	TRBD1	TRBV7-2	TRBJ2-6	CASRDRTHSGANVLTF	TGTGCCAGCCGGGACAGGACGCACTCTGGGGCCAACGTCCTGACTTTC
once	NA	TRBV10-1	TRBJ2-1	CASSESAAEGPYEQFF	TGCGCCAGCAGTGAGAGTGCAGCGGAAGGGCCATATGAGCAGTTCTTC
NA	TRBD2	TRBV5-1	TRBJ2-7	CASSLALGAAGGRHEQYF	TGCGCCAGCAGCTTGGCCTTAGGGGCAGCGGGAGGGCGACACGAGCAGTACTTC
NA	NA	TRBV7-9	TRBJ2-1	CASSLSAPLTYNEQFF	TGTGCCAGCAGCTTATCGGCCCCACTGACATACAATGAGCAGTTCTTC
NA	NA	TRBV30	TRBJ1-5	CAWSVGGEQPQHF	TGTGCCTGGAGTGTCGGGGGGGAACAGCCCCAGCATTTT
NA	NA	TRBV5-4	TRBJ2-1	CASSLNPASDEQFF	TGTGCCAGCAGCTTGAACCCAGCTAGCGATGAGCAGTTCTTC
NA	TRBD1	TRBV18	TRBJ1-4	CASSPGTGPNEKLFF	TGTGCCAGCTCGCCCGGGACAGGGCCTAATGAAAAACTGTTTTTT
once	TRBD1	TRBV4-1	TRBJ1-2	CASSPRDSANYGYTF	TGCGCCAGCAGCCCCCGGGACAGTGCTAACTATGGCTACACCTTC
NA	TRBD2	TRBV4-1	TRBJ2-7	CASSQRAGGLYEQYF	TGCGCCAGCAGCCAAAGGGCGGGAGGTTTATACGAGCAGTACTTC
NA	NA	TRBV30	TRBJ1-3	CAWSAQAYSGNTIYF	TGTGCCTGGAGTGCACAGGCTTACTCTGGAAACACCATATATTTT
NA	NA	TRBV20-1	TRBJ2-7	CSALSGYEQYF	TGCAGTGCCCTTAGCGGATACGAGCAGTACTTC
once	NA	TRBV30	TRBJ1-3	CAWRGQDRGSGNTIYF	TGTGCCTGGAGGGGTCAGGACAGAGGATCTGGAAACACCATATATTTT
few	NA	TRBV3-1/TRBV3-2	TRBJ1-2	CASSLPQGRGYTF	TGTGCCAGCAGCCTTCCCCAGGGGAGAGGCTACACCTTC
NA	TRBD1	TRBV19	TRBJ1-4	CASSGQPNEKLFF	TGTGCCAGTTCGGGACAGCCTAATGAAAAACTGTTTTTT
NA	TRBD2	TRBV10-3	TRBJ2-5	CAISQTSGGYKETQYF	TGTGCCATCAGCCAGACTAGCGGGGGCTATAAAGAGACCCAGTACTTC
NA	TRBD1	TRBV7-8	TRBJ1-2	CASSEDRALGYTF	TGTGCCAGCAGCGAAGACAGGGCCTTGGGCTACACCTTC